The 20 T cell receptor beta chains below come from one sample, sequenced in a study of regulatory T cells in long-lasting Graves disease. This sample's time point: newly diagnosed GD, antithyroid drugs for less than 3 months. PBMC RNA was the source of the TCR library. To make TCR beta libraries, researchers used iRepertoire HTBI primers and Arm-PCR of CDR3 regions. One entry per CDR3 protein results from TCRdb running MiXCR on the multiplex PCR reads. The table records roughly 350,000 distinct CDR3 sequences, over 15% of them present only once. These data were also reused for a study on T cells in Graves' hyperthyroidism and ophthalmopathy.

The starting material was peripheral blood mononuclear cells (PBMCs), obtained at new diagnosis, from a patient treated with antithyroid drugs. These receptor sequences come from a middle-aged man with Graves disease.

This clonotype showed up many times. CDR3 coding DNA: TGTGCCAGCAGCCAAGATCCTGCCTATTCCGAGGCTTTCTTT. This encodes CASSQDPAYSEAFF. The chain has TRBV3-1 and TRBJ1-1; D gene unclear. Trimming shortened V by 0 bases and J by 11 bases, and 16 bases separated the two germline ends. This CDR3 region has 14 residues. Germline values: CDR1 LGHDT, CDR2 YNNKEL (reference sequence).

This clonotype was found many times. The chain couples TRBV7-2 to TRBJ1-5; a weak D match, TRBD1 (6 bases). Germline assignment: CDR1 SGHTA and CDR2 FQGNSA. The CDR3 contains 16 residues. V was trimmed by 0 bases and J by 4 bases, leaving 13 bases between them. CDR3 residues: CASSLAGAGLNQPQHF. In DNA, the CDR3 is TGTGCCAGCAGCTTAGCGGGGGCAGGGCTTAATCAGCCCCAGCATTTT.

This clonotype was detected many times. This chain links TRBV20-1 with TRBJ1-1; 7 bases are shared with TRBD1. This CDR3 has 12 amino acids. Germline V lookup: CDR1 DFQATT, CDR2 SNEGSKA (reference sequence). In nucleotides, the CDR3 is TGCATACCGGGACAGTGGAACACTGAAGCTTTCTTT. Translating it yields CIPGQWNTEAFF.

The chain joins TRBV20-1 to TRBJ2-2, with a tentative D call TRBD1 (6 bases). V was cut by 6 bases and J by 9 bases, with 17 bases left in between. Germline V gives CDR1 DFQATT, CDR2 SNEGSKA (reference sequence). The length of the CDR3 is 13 residues. The CDR3 spells CSALGQGARELFF. The CDR3 nucleotides are TGCAGTGCATTGGGACAAGGGGCCCGGGAGCTGTTTTTT.

CDR3 protein: CASSLGTSRSYEQYF. The CDR3 nucleotides are TGCGCCAGCAGCTTGGGGACTAGCCGCTCCTACGAGCAGTACTTC. The chain couples TRBV5-1 to TRBJ2-7, with TRBD2 identical over 8 bases. J was trimmed by 0 bases and V by 0 bases; bases with no gene match: 2. This CDR3 is built from 15 residues. Germline V lookup: CDR1 SGHRS, CDR2 YFSETQ.

This clonotype was seen repeatedly, ten times or more. The genes are TRBV2 and TRBJ1-2; a possible D gene is TRBD1 (5 bases). The CDR3 is 16 amino acids. Trimming stripped 2 bases from V and 5 bases from J, with 18 bases between. Germline CDR1 SNHLY, CDR2 FYNNEI. CDR3 DNA: TGTGCCAGCAGTGAAATTTCACGGGGAAAGGGGTATGGCTACACCTTC. Translating it yields CASSEISRGKGYGYTF. The full variable domain, with the rest looked up from reference TRBV2 and TRBJ1-2, is EPEVTQTPSHQVTQMGQEVILRCVPISNHLYFYWYRQILGQKVEFLVSFYNNEISEKSEIFDDQFSVERPDGSNFTLKIRSTKLEDSAMYFCASSEISRGKGYGYTFGSGTRLTVV.

The chain carries TRBV5-1 and TRBJ2-1; 9 bases fit TRBD2. The CDR3 extends over 15 amino acids. V gave up 4 bases and J gave up 5 bases; unmatched junction bases: 7. From germline, CDR1 is SGHRS and CDR2 YFSETQ. CDR3 nucleotides: TGCGCCAGCAGCAAGTTAGCGGGGGTGAACAATGAGCAGTTCTTC. Protein: CASSKLAGVNNEQFF.

On this clonotype itself: A far larger clone is one nucleotide away, so this likely arose from a read error. The chain couples TRBV2 to TRBJ2-7, with 10 bases that match TRBD1. Germline V lookup: CDR1 SNHLY, CDR2 FYNNEI. The CDR3 runs 13 residues. The J segment lost 5 bases and the V segment lost 6 bases, leaving 4 bases of the junction unmatched. The DNA for the CDR3 is TGTGCCAGCAGCCGGGACAGGGGAGACGAGCAGTACTTC. This encodes CASSRDRGDEQYF.

This clonotype appeared many times. This chain uses TRBV2 with TRBJ2-1; no firm D call. In germline, CDR1 is SNHLY, CDR2 FYNNEI. This CDR3 region has 15 residues. Trimming took 7 bases from V and 4 from J, leaving 17 bases between them. Here the CDR3 reads CASMSFSPLYNEQFF. CDR3 DNA: TGTGCCAGCATGAGCTTCTCCCCCCTTTACAATGAGCAGTTCTTC.

The chain has TRBV11-3 and TRBJ1-1; a weak D match, TRBD1 (5 bases). The germline V gene has CDR1 SGHNT and CDR2 YENEEA. The V gene lost 1 base and the J gene lost 11 bases, with 11 bases spanning the gap. This CDR3 has 12 residues. The CDR3 coding sequence is TGTGCCAGCAGCTTAGTTGGGGGAAAGGCTTTCTTT. Protein sequence: CASSLVGGKAFF.

This clonotype was seen a handful of times. The chain has TRBV20-1 and TRBJ2-5, with 11 bases matching TRBD1. The CDR3 is 15 amino acids. Trimming at V came to 7 bases and at J to 6 bases, leaving 13 bases not matched to a gene. The germline CDR1 and CDR2 sequences are DFQATT and SNEGSKA (reference sequence). Written as DNA, the CDR3 is TGCAGTGTCGTTAGCGGGACAGGGGGTTTGAAGACCCAGTACTTC. Protein sequence: CSVVSGTGGLKTQYF.

This clonotype was observed many times. V usage is TRBV2 and J usage is TRBJ1-5, with 7 positions matching TRBD1. The CDR3 totals 13 residues. CDR1 and CDR2 from the germline V gene are SNHLY and FYNNEI. Unmatched junction bases numbered 4, after V lost 5 bases and J lost 6 bases. This CDR3 is CASSQQGSQPQHF. Here the CDR3 DNA reads TGTGCCAGCAGTCAACAGGGGAGTCAGCCCCAGCATTTT.

This clonotype appeared many times. This rearrangement joins TRBV28 to TRBJ2-7, with 11 bases lining up with TRBD1. The CDR3 has 15 residues. Trimming cost V 7 bases and J 4 bases; bases outside gene matches: 9. Germline values: CDR1 MDHEN, CDR2 SYDVKM. CDR3 in DNA: TGTGCCAGCATGGGGGCGGGGACAGGGGGTTACGAGCAGTACTTC. Protein: CASMGAGTGGYEQYF.

This clonotype was picked up many times. CDR3 residues: CASSSGRGSDTQYF. The CDR3 coding sequence is TGTGCCAGCAGCAGCGGAAGGGGGTCAGATACGCAGTATTTT. This chain connects TRBV7-9 to TRBJ2-3; a weak D match, TRBD1 (6 bases). This CDR3 is built from 14 residues. V was clipped by 5 bases and J by 4 bases, with 13 bases between them. CDR1 and CDR2 from the germline V gene are SEHNR and FQNEAQ (reference sequence).

This clonotype was found once. The chain carries TRBV11-2 and TRBJ2-2, with TRBD2 matching 10 bases. The CDR3 totals 16 residues. Unmatched junction bases numbered 6, after V lost 5 bases and J lost 3 bases. Germline lookup yields CDR1 SGHAT and CDR2 FQNNGV. The CDR3: CASSPRTSGYTGELFF. Here the CDR3 DNA reads TGTGCCAGCAGCCCGCGGACTAGCGGATACACCGGGGAGCTGTTTTTT.

The V gene is TRBV2, the J gene TRBJ2-7, with 11 bases fitting TRBD2. The trim removed 2 bases at V and 0 bases at J, leaving 12 bases unmatched. The germline V gene encodes CDR1 SNHLY and CDR2 FYNNEI. The CDR3 extends over 19 amino acids. The CDR3 bases are TGTGCCAGCAGTGAAAGACTAGCGGGGCGGGGGGGCAGCTCCTACGAGCAGTACTTC. Amino acids: CASSERLAGRGGSSYEQYF.

This rearrangement joins TRBV20-1 to TRBJ2-1, with TRBD2 matching 12 bases. The closer fit of TRBJ2-5 to the DNA end suggests the J call may be wrong. CDR1 and CDR2 (germline): DFQATT, SNEGSKA (reference sequence). This CDR3 is 16 amino acids long. The CDR3 reads CSARPRTSGTQETQYF. CDR3 DNA: TGCAGTGCTAGGCCTCGGACTAGCGGGACTCAAGAGACCCAGTACTTC.

This clonotype was seen a handful of times. This chain uses TRBV2 with TRBJ1-5, with D possibly TRBD1 on 5 matching bases. V dropped 0 bases and J dropped 5 bases, with 8 bases sitting between them. The CDR3 sequence is 14 residues long. Germline values: CDR1 SNHLY, CDR2 FYNNEI. CDR3 amino acids: CASSEAGGDQPQHF. The CDR3 region has the DNA TGTGCCAGCAGTGAAGCGGGGGGAGATCAGCCCCAGCATTTT. The full variable domain, completed using reference TRBV2 and TRBJ1-5, is EPEVTQTPSHQVTQMGQEVILRCVPISNHLYFYWYRQILGQKVEFLVSFYNNEISEKSEIFDDQFSVERPDGSNFTLKIRSTKLEDSAMYFCASSEAGGDQPQHFGDGTRLSIL.

This clonotype occurred many times. The chain carries TRBV3-1 and TRBJ2-3, with D tentatively TRBD2 (5 bases). This CDR3 region has 14 residues. V gave up 1 base and J gave up 2 bases, with 7 bases separating them. Looked up from germline, CDR1 is LGHDT and CDR2 is YNNKEL (reference sequence). This chain's CDR3 is CASSQAAATDTQYF. CDR3 in DNA: TGTGCCAGCAGCCAAGCAGCGGCCACAGATACGCAGTATTTT.

The genes are TRBV4-2 and TRBJ2-1; 7 bases map to TRBD2. The trim removed 8 bases at V and 1 base at J, leaving 23 bases unmatched. Germline CDR1 reads LGHNA; CDR2 reads YNFKEQ. The CDR3 extends over 20 amino acids. In DNA, the CDR3 is TGTGCCAGCTCTAACCCCGGGACTACCCTAATTAGTAGTTCCTACAATGAGCAGTTCTTC. This translates into CASSNPGTTLISSSYNEQFF.